The 18 T cell receptor beta chains presented below share a single source sample, sequenced in a study of blood T cell repertoires in COVID-19. The table came from immunoSEQ multiplex PCR; TCRdb's copy has only in-frame clones and leaves some out. The table lists around 140,000 clones, over 80% of them singletons, with roughly 10% in the top ten. Input material: peripheral blood. These receptors all stem from a man between 60 and 70 years old with active or convalescent COVID-19.

V is TRBV7-9 and J is TRBJ1-2; 10 bases fit TRBD1. The CDR3 is made up of 12 amino acids. Trimming removed 7 bases from V and 7 bases from J; junction bases left unmatched: 3. Per the germline V gene, CDR1 is SEHNR and CDR2 is FQNEAQ (reference sequence). The CDR3, as DNA: TGTGCCAGCACCGACAGGGGGCCTGGCTACACCTTC. Protein sequence: CASTDRGPGYTF.

This chain uses TRBV19 with TRBJ2-5; 9 positions agree with TRBD1. V lost 6 bases to trimming and J lost 4 bases; unmatched junction nucleotides: 9. The CDR3 contains 15 residues. Germline-derived CDR1 and CDR2 are LNHDA and SQIVND (reference sequence). The chain's CDR3 is CASRDRGNSGETQYF. Written as DNA, the CDR3 is TGTGCCAGTAGAGACAGGGGGAATAGTGGAGAGACCCAGTACTTC.

The chain joins TRBV28 to TRBJ1-5; D is unresolved. Trimming removed 6 bases from V and 2 bases from J, with 2 bases in between. This CDR3 region has 11 residues. CDR1 is MDHEN and CDR2 is SYDVKM in the germline V gene. The CDR3 DNA follows: TGTGCCAGCAGCGGCAATCAGCCCCAGCATTTT. This codes for CASSGNQPQHF.

The chain carries TRBV6-5 and TRBJ1-4, with D possibly being TRBD1 (6 bases). The germline CDR1 and CDR2 sequences are MNHEY and SVGAGI. This CDR3 is built from 14 residues. V dropped 6 bases and J dropped 4 bases, with 12 bases sitting between them. Written as DNA, the CDR3 is TGTGCCAGCAGCCCGACAGGCTTTAATGAAAAACTGTTTTTT. This sequence encodes CASSPTGFNEKLFF.

This clone has a single count. This chain links TRBV4-2 with TRBJ1-5; D is possibly TRBD1 (5 bases). This CDR3 comprises 15 residues. V gave up 0 bases and J gave up 3 bases, with 9 bases separating them. Germline V CDR1 and CDR2: LGHNA, YNFKEQ. The CDR3 protein is CASSQEDSFNQPQHF. CDR3 coding DNA: TGTGCCAGCAGCCAAGAAGACAGTTTCAATCAGCCCCAGCATTTT.

The gene calls are TRBV6-5 and TRBJ1-6; no definite D call. Germline CDR1 is MNHEY and CDR2 is SVGAGI. The CDR3 covers 16 residues. The germline V and J ends were trimmed by 1 base and 5 bases, with 12 bases remaining between them. In DNA form, the CDR3 reads TGTGCCAGCAGTTACTTAGGTGGGAGAAATAATTCACCCCTCCACTTT. The encoded protein is CASSYLGGRNNSPLHF.

The chain employs TRBV3-1 (or the pseudogene TRBV3-2) and TRBJ2-7; TRBD2 is a possible D gene (5 bases). CDR1 and CDR2 from the germline V gene are LGHDT and YNNKEL (reference sequence). V lost 0 bases, J lost 3 bases, and 12 bases lay in between. This CDR3 spans 15 amino acids. The CDR3 is CASSQDTRGLYEQYF. The CDR3 DNA sequence: TGTGCCAGCAGCCAAGACACCCGGGGTCTCTACGAGCAGTACTTC.

This clone was found once. This chain connects TRBV5-4 to TRBJ2-5, with TRBD1 matching 8 bases. CDR3 length equals 15 residues. V lost 1 base to trimming and J lost 5 bases; unmatched junction nucleotides: 7. Per the germline V gene, CDR1 is SGHNT and CDR2 is YYREEE (reference sequence). CDR3 region: CASSLSGQGEETQYF. The CDR3 DNA is TGTGCCAGCAGCTTGTCTGGACAGGGAGAGGAGACCCAGTACTTC.

This clone was observed a handful of times. The rearrangement uses TRBV12-3 or TRBV12-4 and TRBJ1-2, with a weak D call TRBD1 (5 bases). CDR3 size: 13 residues. V lost 2 bases and J lost 6, with 10 bases in between. CDR3 protein: CASSLLGEDGYTF. The CDR3 bases are TGTGCCAGCAGTTTACTGGGGGAGGATGGCTACACCTTC.

The V and J genes are TRBV24-1 and TRBJ2-1, with unresolved D. Per germline, CDR1 KGHDR and CDR2 SFDVKD. CDR3 length: 11 residues. V was trimmed by 7 bases and J by 4 bases, leaving 4 bases between them. The CDR3 protein is CATRLYNEQFF. The CDR3 DNA sequence: TGTGCCACCAGACTTTACAATGAGCAGTTCTTC.

This chain connects TRBV2 to TRBJ2-1, with 11 bases lining up with TRBD2. V shed 2 bases, J shed 14 bases, and the junction held 14 bases outside the gene matches. In germline, CDR1 is SNHLY, CDR2 FYNNEI. The CDR3 length is 16 residues. The CDR3 DNA follows: TGTGCCAGCAGTGAATTTCCTAGCGGGAGGCCCGAGGTGAAGTTCTTC. Protein product: CASSEFPSGRPEVKFF. Full variable domain (remainder filled in from reference TRBV2 and TRBJ2-1): EPEVTQTPSHQVTQMGQEVILRCVPISNHLYFYWYRQILGQKVEFLVSFYNNEISEKSEIFDDQFSVERPDGSNFTLKIRSTKLEDSAMYFCASSEFPSGRPEVKFFGPGTRLTVL.

V gene TRBV7-9 combines with J gene TRBJ1-1; TRBD1 is a possible D gene (6 bases). The CDR3 has 17 residues. The V gene's germline CDR1 is SEHNR and CDR2 FQNEAQ (reference sequence). V was cut by 4 bases and J by 0 bases, with 18 bases left in between. The CDR3 DNA follows: TGTGCCAGCAGCTCGAACTTAGGACAGACCCTGAACACTGAAGCTTTCTTT. Amino acid sequence: CASSSNLGQTLNTEAFF. Drawing the rest from reference TRBV7-9 and TRBJ1-1, the complete variable domain is DTGVSQNPRHKITKRGQNVTFRCDPISEHNRLYWYRQTLGQGPEFLTYFQNEAQLEKSRLLSDRFSAERPKGSFSTLEIQRTEQGDSAMYLCASSSNLGQTLNTEAFFGQGTRLTVV.

V gene TRBV5-4 combines with J gene TRBJ1-2; 10 nucleotides align to TRBD1. Germline CDR1 reads SGHNT; CDR2 reads YYREEE (reference sequence). The junction had 6 bases not matched to a gene; V was cut back by 0 bases and J by 7 bases. The CDR3 consists of 15 residues. CDR3 in DNA: TGTGCCAGCAGCTTGGAATGGGACAGGGGTTTTGGCTACACCTTC. Amino acid sequence: CASSLEWDRGFGYTF.

This clone was found once. The rearrangement uses TRBV5-1 and TRBJ2-5; 10 bases are shared with TRBD2. The CDR3 consists of 15 residues. CDR1 is SGHRS, CDR2 YFSETQ, per germline. V shed 1 base and J 1 base; nucleotides not matched to a gene: 1. The CDR3 is CASSLTSGAQETQYF. CDR3 nucleotides: TGCGCCAGCAGCTTGACTAGCGGGGCCCAAGAGACCCAGTACTTC.

CDR3 amino acids: CASSPAGQGIKGNTIYF. The CDR3 DNA reads TGTGCCAGCTCACCGGCCGGACAGGGAATAAAGGGAAACACCATATATTTT. V is TRBV18 and J is TRBJ1-3; 8 bases align to TRBD1. V lost 3 bases and J lost 4; bases outside the gene matches: 11. The length of the CDR3 is 17 residues. Germline lookup yields CDR1 KGHSH and CDR2 LQKENI.

V gene TRBV13 combines with J gene TRBJ2-1; D perhaps matches TRBD1 (5 bases). The CDR3 totals 17 residues. Per germline, CDR1 PRHDT and CDR2 FYEKMQ (reference sequence). The V end was cut by 4 bases, the J end by 7 bases, with 23 bases between. The DNA for the CDR3 is TGTGCCAGCAGCTCCCGTGCGTCAGGGCGTTTGAGGAATGAGCAGTTCTTC. Amino acids: CASSSRASGRLRNEQFF. The variable domain in full, completed from reference TRBV13 and TRBJ2-1, reads AAGVIQSPRHLIKEKRETATLKCYPIPRHDTVYWYQQGPGQDPQFLISFYEKMQSDKGSIPDRFSAQQFSDYHSELNMSSLELGDSALYFCASSSRASGRLRNEQFFGPGTRLTVL.

The chain combines TRBV15 with TRBJ2-2; possible D gene TRBD1, 7 bases. The CDR3 length is 16 residues. With 3 bases removed from V and 0 bases from J, the gap between germline ends came to 11 bases. From germline, CDR1 is LNHNV and CDR2 YYDKDF (reference sequence). This CDR3 reads CATSRQGGPNTGELFF. As DNA, the CDR3 is TGTGCCACCAGCAGGCAGGGGGGCCCGAACACCGGGGAGCTGTTTTTT.

The genes are TRBV30 and TRBJ1-5, with a possible D match to TRBD1 (6 bases). The V end was cut by 3 bases, the J end by 2 bases, with 14 bases between. The CDR3 length is 15 residues. Germline V gene lookup returns CDR1 GTSNPN and CDR2 SVGIG (reference sequence). The CDR3 DNA sequence: TGTGCCTGGAGCCTCGCTGGGGGCGGCAATCAGCCCCAGCATTTT. This codes for CAWSLAGGGNQPQHF.